This T cell receptor beta chain emerged from a study of technical replicates of blood from several donors. The table came from immunoSEQ multiplex PCR; TCRdb's copy has only in-frame clones and leaves some out. The sample holds tens of thousands of clones, less than 97% seen once. The CDR3 spans 14 residues. Germline CDR1 is SGDLS and CDR2 is YYNGEE. Trimming shortened V by 2 bases and J by 0 bases, and 8 bases separated the two germline ends. The source of this sequence is a human donor in good health. The J gene is TRBJ2-5, the V gene TRBV9; TRBD1 is a possible D gene (5 bases). Sequencing was done on a sample of T cells isolated from PBMCs. DNA of the CDR3: TGTGCCAGCAGCGTCAAGGGGTACCAAGAGACCCAGTACTTC. This translates into CASSVKGYQETQYF.